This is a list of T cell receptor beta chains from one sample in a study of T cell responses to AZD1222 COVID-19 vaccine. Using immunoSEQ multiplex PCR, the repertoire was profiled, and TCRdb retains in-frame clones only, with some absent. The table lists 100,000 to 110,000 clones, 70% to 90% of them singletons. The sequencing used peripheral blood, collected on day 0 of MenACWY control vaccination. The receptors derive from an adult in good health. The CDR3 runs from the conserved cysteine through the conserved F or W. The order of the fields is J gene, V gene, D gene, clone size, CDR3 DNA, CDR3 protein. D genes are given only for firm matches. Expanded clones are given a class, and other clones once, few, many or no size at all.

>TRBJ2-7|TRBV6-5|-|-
TGTGCCAGCACCGAAGGGGTTCCGAGCACCTACGAGCAGTACTTC
CASTEGVPSTYEQYF
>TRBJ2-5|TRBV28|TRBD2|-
TGTGCCAGCAGTCCGGGACTAGCGGGAGCTGAGACCCAGTACTTC
CASSPGLAGAETQYF
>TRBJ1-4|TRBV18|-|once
TGTGCCAGCTCACCTTCCTCCAGGGCGAATAATGAAAAACTGTTTTTT
CASSPSSRANNEKLFF
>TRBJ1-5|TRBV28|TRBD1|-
TGTGCCAGCAGTTTATCCTCAGGGACAGGGCTCAATCAGCCCCAGCATTTT
CASSLSSGTGLNQPQHF
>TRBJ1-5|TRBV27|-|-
TGTGCCAGCAGTCTAACTAGGGGGACTCAGCCCCAGCATTTT
CASSLTRGTQPQHF
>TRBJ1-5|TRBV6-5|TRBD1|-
TGTGCCAGCACCTCCGGACAGGACGATCGGCCCCAGCATTTT
CASTSGQDDRPQHF
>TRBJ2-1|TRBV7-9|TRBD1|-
TGTGCCAGCAGCCGGGACAGGGGGTCCTACAATGAGCAGTTCTTC
CASSRDRGSYNEQFF
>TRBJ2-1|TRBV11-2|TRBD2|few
TGTGCCAGCAGCTTAGTTTCGGGGGGGACGGTCTACAATGAGCAGTTCTTC
CASSLVSGGTVYNEQFF
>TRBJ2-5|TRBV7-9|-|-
TGTGCCAGCAGCTCAGGGCAAGAGACCCAGTACTTC
CASSSGQETQYF
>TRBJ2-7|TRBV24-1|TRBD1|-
TGTGCCACCAGTGGTGCGCAGGGGGCGAGGGAGCAGTACTTC
CATSGAQGAREQYF
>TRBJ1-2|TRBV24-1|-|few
TGTGCCACCAGTGATCAGGGGTACAGCGGCTACACCTTC
CATSDQGYSGYTF
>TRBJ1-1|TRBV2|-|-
TGTGCCAGCAGTGACTATGGGTACAGGGACGAGGCTTTCTTT
CASSDYGYRDEAFF
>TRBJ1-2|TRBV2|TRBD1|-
TGTGCCAGCAGTACAGGGGGCAGCTATGGCTACACCTTC
CASSTGGSYGYTF
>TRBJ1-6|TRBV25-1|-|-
TGTGCCAGCAGTGAAGTTTTCGAATCACCCCTCCACTTT
CASSEVFESPLHF
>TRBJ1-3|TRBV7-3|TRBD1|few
TGTGCCAGCAGCCCGTTCCCCCCGGGACAGGGTATTTCGCATGGAAACACCATATATTTT
CASSPFPPGQGISHGNTIYF
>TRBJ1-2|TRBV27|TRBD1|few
TGTGCCAGCACCGGCAGGGGGGGAAACTATGGCTACACCTTC
CASTGRGGNYGYTF
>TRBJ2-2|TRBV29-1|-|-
TGCAGCGTGTCCTCGGGCATTCAGACCGGGGAGCTGTTTTTT
CSVSSGIQTGELFF
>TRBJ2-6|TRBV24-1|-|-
TGTGCCACCAGTGACCCCGTAGGATCTACCGGGGCCAACGTCCTAACTTTC
CATSDPVGSTGANVLTF
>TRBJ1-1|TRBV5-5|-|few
TGTGCCAGCATCCCCCAGTGGGGGGCTTTGAGCACTGAAGCTTTCTTT
CASIPQWGALSTEAFF
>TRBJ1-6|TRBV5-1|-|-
TGCGCCAGCAGCTTTGGGGCCCCGAATTCACCCCTCCACTTT
CASSFGAPNSPLHF
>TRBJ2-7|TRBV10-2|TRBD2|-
TGCGCCAGCAAAGTGGGGGCTAGCGGGAGTTACGAGCAGTACTTC
CASKVGASGSYEQYF
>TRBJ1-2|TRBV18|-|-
TGTGCCAGCTCACCACCCCCCGGGGGCGGCTACACCTTC
CASSPPPGGGYTF
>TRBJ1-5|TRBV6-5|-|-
TGTGCCAGCAGCTTACCGGATCAGCCCCAGCATTTT
CASSLPDQPQHF
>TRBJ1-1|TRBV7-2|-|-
TGTGCCAGCAGCTTAGTGGGCGGGGAAGGGACTGAAGCTTTCTTT
CASSLVGGEGTEAFF
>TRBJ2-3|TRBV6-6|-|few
TGTGCCAGCACCGTCCCGGGGGCTAATACGCAGTATTTT
CASTVPGANTQYF
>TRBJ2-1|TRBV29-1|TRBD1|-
TGCAGCGTAGGTCCCGGGACAGGGAATGAGCAGTTCTTC
CSVGPGTGNEQFF
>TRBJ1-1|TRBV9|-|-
TGTGCCAGCAGTTCAGGTGGTAACACTGAAGCTTTCTTT
CASSSGGNTEAFF
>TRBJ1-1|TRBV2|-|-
TGTGCCAGCTCAGTTTTGAGGACTGAAGCTTTCTTT
CASSVLRTEAFF
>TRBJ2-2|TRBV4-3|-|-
TGCGCCAGCAGCCAAGTCGGGATCGGGGAGCTGTTTTTT
CASSQVGIGELFF
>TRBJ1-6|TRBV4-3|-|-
TGCGCCAGCAGCCAAGATTCGGATAGGGACAACAATTCACCCCTCCACTTT
CASSQDSDRDNNSPLHF
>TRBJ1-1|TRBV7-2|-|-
TGTGCCAGCAGCTTAGTGGCAGGGCGGGTGAGGACTGAAGCTTTCTTT
CASSLVAGRVRTEAFF
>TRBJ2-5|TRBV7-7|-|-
TGTGCCAGCAGCGCACAGCACCAAGAGACCCAGTACTTC
CASSAQHQETQYF
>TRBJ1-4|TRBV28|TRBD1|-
TGTGCCAGCAGTTTACTCGACAGGGAACTGTTTTTT
CASSLLDRELFF
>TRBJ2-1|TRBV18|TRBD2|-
TGTGCCAGCTCACCAAGCGGGGGCAATGAGCAGTTCTTC
CASSPSGGNEQFF
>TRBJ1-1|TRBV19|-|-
TGTGCCAGTAGTATTGGGGGATGGGACACTGAAGCTTTCTTT
CASSIGGWDTEAFF
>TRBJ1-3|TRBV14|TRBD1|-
TGTGCCAGCAGCCGAAGACAGGGAGTGAGTGGAAACACCATATATTTT
CASSRRQGVSGNTIYF
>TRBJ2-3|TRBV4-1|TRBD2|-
TGCGCCAGCAGGCTAGCGGGAGCCACAGATACGCAGTATTTT
CASRLAGATDTQYF
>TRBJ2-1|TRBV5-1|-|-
TGCGCCAGCAGCGGGGAAGGCAGTGAGCAGTTCTTC
CASSGEGSEQFF
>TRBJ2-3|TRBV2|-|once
TGTGCCAGCAAACCTCCGCAGGCCCAAAATACGCAGTATTTT
CASKPPQAQNTQYF
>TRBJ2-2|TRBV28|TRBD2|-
TGTGCCAGCAGTCCACCTAGGGGACTAGCGGGGGAGCTGTTTTTT
CASSPPRGLAGELFF
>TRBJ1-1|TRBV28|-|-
TGTGCCAGCAGTACTACAGGGATTCTAAGAACTGAAGCTTTCTTT
CASSTTGILRTEAFF
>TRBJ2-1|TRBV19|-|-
TGTGCCAGTCTCCCTCCCGGGCCCGACTCCTACAATGAGCAGTTCTTC
CASLPPGPDSYNEQFF
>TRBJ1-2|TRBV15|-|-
TGTGCCACCAGCAGAGATTGGGGGCCGAACTATGGCTACACCTTC
CATSRDWGPNYGYTF
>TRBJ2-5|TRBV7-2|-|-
TGTGCCAGCAGCCCAAATAGACAGGCCGTAGAGACCCAGTACTTC
CASSPNRQAVETQYF
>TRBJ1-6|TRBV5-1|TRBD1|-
TGCGCCAGCAGCCCAGGGGACCGGGACAGGTATAATTCACCCCTCCACTTT
CASSPGDRDRYNSPLHF
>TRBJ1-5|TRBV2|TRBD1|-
TGTGCCGTAAGACAGGGTTTCAATCAGCCCCAGCATTTT
CAVRQGFNQPQHF
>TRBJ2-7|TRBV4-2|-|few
TGTGCCAGCAGCCAAGGGCTGGGGAACGAGCAGTACTTC
CASSQGLGNEQYF
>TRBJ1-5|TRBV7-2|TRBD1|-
TGTGCCAGCAGCTCCTGGACAGGGCTAAATCAGCCCCAGCATTTT
CASSSWTGLNQPQHF
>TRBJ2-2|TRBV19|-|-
TGTGCCAGTAGTATTGGTGAGATGGGGGAGCTGTTTTTT
CASSIGEMGELFF
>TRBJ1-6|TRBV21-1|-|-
TGTGCCAGCAGCAGAGAACTGAGCTCCTATAATTCACCCCTCCACTTT
CASSRELSSYNSPLHF
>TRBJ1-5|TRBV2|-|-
TGTGCCAGCAGTGAAACAGGGACGTATAGCAATCAGCCCCAGCATTTT
CASSETGTYSNQPQHF
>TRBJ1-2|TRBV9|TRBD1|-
TGTGCCAGCAGCGGCCCCCGGGACAGGGAGGGTGGCTACACCTTC
CASSGPRDREGGYTF
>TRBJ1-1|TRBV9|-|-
TGTGCCAGCAGCGTAACAGGGCTTAACACTGAAGCTTTCTTT
CASSVTGLNTEAFF
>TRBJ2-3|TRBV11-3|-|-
TGTGCCAGCAGCTTGAGCCCCGTGACAGATACGCAGTATTTT
CASSLSPVTDTQYF
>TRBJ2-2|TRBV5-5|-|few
TGTGCCAGCAGCGGCTTTCAGGGAACCGGGGAGCTGTTTTTT
CASSGFQGTGELFF